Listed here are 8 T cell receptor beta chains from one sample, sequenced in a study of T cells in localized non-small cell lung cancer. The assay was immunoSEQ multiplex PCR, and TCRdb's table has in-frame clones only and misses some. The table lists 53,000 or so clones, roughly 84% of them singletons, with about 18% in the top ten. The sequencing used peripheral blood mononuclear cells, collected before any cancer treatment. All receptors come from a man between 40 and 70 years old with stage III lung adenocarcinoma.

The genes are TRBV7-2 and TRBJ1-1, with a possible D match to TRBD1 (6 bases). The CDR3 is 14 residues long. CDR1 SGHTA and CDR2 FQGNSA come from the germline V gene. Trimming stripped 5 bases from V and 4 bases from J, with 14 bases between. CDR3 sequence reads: CASSHPTTGTEAFF. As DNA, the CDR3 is TGTGCCAGCAGCCACCCAACGACAGGCACTGAAGCTTTCTTT.

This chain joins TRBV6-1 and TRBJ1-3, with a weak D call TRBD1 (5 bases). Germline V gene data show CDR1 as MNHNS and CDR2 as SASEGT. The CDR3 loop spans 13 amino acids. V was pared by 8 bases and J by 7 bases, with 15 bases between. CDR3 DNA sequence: TGTGCCAGCTTCTCCAGGGTGGATAACACCATATATTTT. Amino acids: CASFSRVDNTIYF.

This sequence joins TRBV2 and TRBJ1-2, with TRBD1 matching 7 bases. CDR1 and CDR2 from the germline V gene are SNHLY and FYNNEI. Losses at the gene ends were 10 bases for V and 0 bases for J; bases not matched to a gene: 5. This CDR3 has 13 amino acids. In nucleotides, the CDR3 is TGTGCCATATGGGGACAGACTAACTATGGCTACACCTTC. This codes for CAIWGQTNYGYTF.

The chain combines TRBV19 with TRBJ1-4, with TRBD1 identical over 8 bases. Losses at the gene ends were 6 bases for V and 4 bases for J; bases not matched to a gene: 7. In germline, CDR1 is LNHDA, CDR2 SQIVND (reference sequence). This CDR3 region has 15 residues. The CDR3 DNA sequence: TGTGCCAGTAGGAAGACAGGGGCCTTTAATGAAAAACTGTTTTTT. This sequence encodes CASRKTGAFNEKLFF.

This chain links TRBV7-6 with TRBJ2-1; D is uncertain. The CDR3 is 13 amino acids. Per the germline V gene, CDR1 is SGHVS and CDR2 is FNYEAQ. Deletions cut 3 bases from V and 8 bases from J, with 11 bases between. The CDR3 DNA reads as TGTGCCAGCAGCTTTAGGATTCTCGATGAGCAGTTCTTC. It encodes CASSFRILDEQFF.

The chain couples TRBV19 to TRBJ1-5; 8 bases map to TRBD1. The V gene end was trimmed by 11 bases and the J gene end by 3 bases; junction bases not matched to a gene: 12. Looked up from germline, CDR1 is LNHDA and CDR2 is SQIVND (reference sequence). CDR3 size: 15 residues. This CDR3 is CAGGSSTGANQPQHF. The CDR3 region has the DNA TGTGCCGGCGGTTCTTCGACAGGGGCCAATCAGCCCCAGCATTTT. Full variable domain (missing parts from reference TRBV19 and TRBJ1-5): DGGITQSPKYLFRKEGQNVTLSCEQNLNHDAMYWYRQDPGQGLRLIYYSQIVNDFQKGDIAEGYSVSREKKESFPLTVTSAQKNPTAFYLCAGGSSTGANQPQHFGDGTRLSIL.

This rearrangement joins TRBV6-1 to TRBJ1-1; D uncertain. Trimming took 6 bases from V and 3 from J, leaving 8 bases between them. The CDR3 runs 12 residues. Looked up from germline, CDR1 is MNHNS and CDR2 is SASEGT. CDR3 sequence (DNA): TGTGCCAGCAGACATGAGGACACTGAAGCTTTCTTT. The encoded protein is CASRHEDTEAFF.

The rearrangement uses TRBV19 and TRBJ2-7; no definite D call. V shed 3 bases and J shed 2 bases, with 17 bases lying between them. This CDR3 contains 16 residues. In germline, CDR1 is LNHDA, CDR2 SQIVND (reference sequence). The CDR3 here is CASSISYKPLTYEQYF. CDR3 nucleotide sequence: TGTGCCAGTAGTATCTCCTACAAACCTCTGACCTACGAGCAGTACTTC. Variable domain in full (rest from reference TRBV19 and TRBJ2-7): DGGITQSPKYLFRKEGQNVTLSCEQNLNHDAMYWYRQDPGQGLRLIYYSQIVNDFQKGDIAEGYSVSREKKESFPLTVTSAQKNPTAFYLCASSISYKPLTYEQYFGPGTRLTVT.